This T cell receptor (beta chain) comes out of a study of cytomegalovirus exposure and HLA in healthy donors. Study details: Researchers previously reported finding some 110 million unique TCR beta sequences from approximately 200 million T cells.

General study findings and limits: Rare TCR sequences dominated, though some public TCRs recurred in many donors. A later analysis linked a missense variant in DCLRE1C to the trimming of TCR beta V and J genes.

V lost 5 bases to trimming and J lost 3 bases; unmatched junction nucleotides: 10. Germline V CDR1 and CDR2: KGHSH, LQKENI. The CDR3 runs 16 residues. Primers included in the PCR were 60 Vbeta and 13 Jbeta primers. The table came from immunoSEQ multiplex PCR; TCRdb's copy has only in-frame clones and leaves some out. There are tens of thousands of clones in the sample; about 89% occur only once, and about 8.6% lies in the top ten. Regarding this clone: Its antigen remains unknown.

This rearrangement joins TRBV18 to TRBJ1-1, with 9 positions matching TRBD1. This sequence originates from a man younger than 45 in good health and CMV-seropositive. The sequenced material came from PBMCs. The CDR3 region has the DNA TGTGCCAGCTCAAAAATTCCTAGACAGGGGGACACTGAAGCTTTCTTT. It is translated as CASSKIPRQGDTEAFF.